This T cell receptor beta chain was sequenced during a study of OX40 agonist ivuxolimab in advanced cancers. TCRdb's table, derived via immunoSEQ multiplex PCR, lists solely in-frame clones and lacks some. This repertoire shows tens of thousands of clones, roughly 86% found once; its top ten account for roughly 1.1%. Germline V gives CDR1 LNHDA, CDR2 SQIVND (reference sequence). V shed 8 bases and J shed 2 bases, with 16 bases lying between them. The CDR3 spans 16 residues. The input for sequencing was CD4+ or CD8+ T cells sorted from blood, taken in a trial of the OX40 agonist ivuxolimab. The chain carries TRBV19 and TRBJ2-6, with D uncertain. The source of this sequence is an adult with an advanced solid tumor such as melanoma, head and neck, liver or kidney cancer. The CDR3 protein is CASSLNLVPGANVLTF. The CDR3 nucleotides read TGTGCCAGTTCGCTGAACCTCGTCCCTGGGGCCAACGTCCTGACTTTC.